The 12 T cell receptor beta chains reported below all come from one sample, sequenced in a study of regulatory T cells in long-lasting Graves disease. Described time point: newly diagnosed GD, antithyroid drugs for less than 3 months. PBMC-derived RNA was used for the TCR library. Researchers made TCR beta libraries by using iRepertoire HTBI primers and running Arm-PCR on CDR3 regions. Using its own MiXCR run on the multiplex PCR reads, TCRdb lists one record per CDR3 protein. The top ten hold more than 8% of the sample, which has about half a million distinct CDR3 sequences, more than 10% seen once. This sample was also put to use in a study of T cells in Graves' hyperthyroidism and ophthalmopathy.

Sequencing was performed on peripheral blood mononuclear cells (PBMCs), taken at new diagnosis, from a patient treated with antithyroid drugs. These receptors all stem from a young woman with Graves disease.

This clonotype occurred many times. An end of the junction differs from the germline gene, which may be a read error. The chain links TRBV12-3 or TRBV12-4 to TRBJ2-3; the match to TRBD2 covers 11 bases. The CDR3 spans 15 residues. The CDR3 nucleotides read TGTGCCAGCAGCTTAGCGGGAGGGCGGGGAGATACGCAGTATTTT. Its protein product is CASSLAGGRGDTQYF.

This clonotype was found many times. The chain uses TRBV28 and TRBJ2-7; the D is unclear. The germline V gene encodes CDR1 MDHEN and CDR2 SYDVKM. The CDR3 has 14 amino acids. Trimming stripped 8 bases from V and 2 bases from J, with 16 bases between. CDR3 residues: CASSLTRAPYEQYF. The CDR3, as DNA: TGTGCCAGCTCATTAACCCGAGCGCCCTACGAGCAGTACTTC.

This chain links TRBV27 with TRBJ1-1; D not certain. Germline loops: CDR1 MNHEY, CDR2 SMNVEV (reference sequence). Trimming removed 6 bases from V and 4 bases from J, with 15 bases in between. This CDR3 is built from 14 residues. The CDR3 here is CASSIIGLGTEAFF. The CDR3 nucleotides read TGTGCCAGCAGCATCATAGGGCTGGGCACTGAAGCTTTCTTT.

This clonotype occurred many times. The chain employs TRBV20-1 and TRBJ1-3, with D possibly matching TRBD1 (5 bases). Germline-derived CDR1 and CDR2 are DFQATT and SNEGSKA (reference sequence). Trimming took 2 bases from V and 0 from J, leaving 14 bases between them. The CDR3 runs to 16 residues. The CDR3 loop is CSARSPGQFSGNTIYF. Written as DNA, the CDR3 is TGCAGTGCTAGATCCCCGGGGCAGTTCTCTGGAAACACCATATATTTT.

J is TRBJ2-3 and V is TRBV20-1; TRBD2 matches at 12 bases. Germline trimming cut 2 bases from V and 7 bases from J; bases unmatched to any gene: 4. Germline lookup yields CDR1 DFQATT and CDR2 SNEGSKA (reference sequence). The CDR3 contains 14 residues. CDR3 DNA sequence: TGCAGTGCTAGACTAGCGGGAGGGGGAAATACGCAGTATTTT. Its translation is CSARLAGGGNTQYF.

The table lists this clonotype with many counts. CDR3: CASSRDRNTGELFF. CDR3 coding DNA: TGTGCCAGCAGCCGGGACAGGAACACCGGGGAGCTGTTTTTT. V is TRBV11-1 and J is TRBJ2-2, with 7 bases identical to TRBD1. The CDR3 spans 14 residues. Trimming removed 5 bases from V and 1 base from J; junction bases left unmatched: 1. Germline CDR1 SGHAT, CDR2 FQDESV (reference sequence). Combining the CDR3 with reference TRBV11-1 and TRBJ2-2 gives the whole variable domain EAEVAQSPRYKITEKSQAVAFWCDPISGHATLYWYRQILGQGPELLVQFQDESVVDDSQLPKDRFSAERLKGVDSTLKIQPAELGDSAMYLCASSRDRNTGELFFGEGSRLTVL.

The CDR3 loop is CASSSHWDTQYF. In DNA form, the CDR3 reads TGTGCCAGCAGCTCCCATTGGGATACGCAGTATTTT. This chain connects TRBV7-9 to TRBJ2-3; D is uncertain. The germline V and J ends were trimmed by 4 bases and 6 bases, with 8 bases remaining between them. Germline assignment: CDR1 SEHNR and CDR2 FQNEAQ (reference sequence). The CDR3 has 12 residues.

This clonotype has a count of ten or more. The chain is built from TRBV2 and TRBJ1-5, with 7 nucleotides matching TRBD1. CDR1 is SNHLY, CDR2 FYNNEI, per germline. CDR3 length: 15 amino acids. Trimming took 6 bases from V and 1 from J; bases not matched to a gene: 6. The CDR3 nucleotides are TGTGCCAGCAGGATGGACAGGTTAAGCAATCAGCCCCAGCATTTT. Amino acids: CASRMDRLSNQPQHF.

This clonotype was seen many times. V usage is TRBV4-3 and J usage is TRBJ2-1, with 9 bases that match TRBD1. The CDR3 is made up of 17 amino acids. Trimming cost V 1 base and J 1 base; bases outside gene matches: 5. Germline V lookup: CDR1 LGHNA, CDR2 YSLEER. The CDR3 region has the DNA TGCGCCAGCAGCCAAGGCACAGGGGGCCATTCCTACAATGAGCAGTTCTTC. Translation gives CASSQGTGGHSYNEQFF.

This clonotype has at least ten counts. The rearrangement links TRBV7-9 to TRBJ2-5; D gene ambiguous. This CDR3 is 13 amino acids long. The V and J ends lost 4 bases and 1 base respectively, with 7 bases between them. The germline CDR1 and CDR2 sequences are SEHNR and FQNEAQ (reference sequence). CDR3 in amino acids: CASSWSVQETQYF. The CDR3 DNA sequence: TGTGCCAGCAGCTGGTCGGTCCAAGAGACCCAGTACTTC.

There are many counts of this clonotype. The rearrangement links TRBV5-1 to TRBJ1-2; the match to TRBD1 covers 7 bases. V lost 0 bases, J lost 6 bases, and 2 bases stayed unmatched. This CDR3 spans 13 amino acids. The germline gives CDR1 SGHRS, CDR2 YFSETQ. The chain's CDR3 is CASSLATGNGYTF. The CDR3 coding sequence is TGCGCCAGCAGCTTGGCGACAGGGAATGGCTACACCTTC.

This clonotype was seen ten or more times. The DNA of the CDR3 is TGTGCCTTCCGGGGACTAGCGGGACACTCCTACAATGAGCAGTTCTTC. Translation gives CAFRGLAGHSYNEQFF. The gene calls are TRBV30 and TRBJ2-1; 13 nucleotides match TRBD2. Looked up from germline, CDR1 is GTSNPN and CDR2 is SVGIG (reference sequence). The J segment lost 0 bases and the V segment lost 7 bases, leaving 6 bases of the junction unmatched. There are 16 residues in the CDR3.